The 20 T cell receptor beta chains in this list originate from one sample, sequenced in a study of cytomegalovirus exposure and HLA in healthy donors. The PCR ran on 60 Vbeta and 13 Jbeta primers. The table came from immunoSEQ multiplex PCR; TCRdb's copy has only in-frame clones and leaves some out. The repertoire includes about 190,000 clones, 87% of them detected once, and 1.1% sits in the top ten. The sample taken for sequencing was PBMCs. The receptors here all came from a boy between 2 and 10 years old in good health and CMV-seronegative.

The gene calls are TRBV27 and TRBJ1-4, with 8 positions matching TRBD1. Germline V CDR1 and CDR2: MNHEY, SMNVEV (reference sequence). Trimming removed 5 bases from V and 5 bases from J; junction bases left unmatched: 10. The CDR3 sequence is 16 residues long. The CDR3 region is CASSPAQGAPNEKLFF. For the CDR3, the DNA is TGTGCCAGCAGTCCTGCTCAGGGGGCACCGAATGAAAAACTGTTTTTT.

This clone has a single count. The rearrangement uses TRBV19 and TRBJ2-4; TRBD2 aligns across 10 bases. The CDR3 has 19 residues. Germline V gene data show CDR1 as LNHDA and CDR2 as SQIVND (reference sequence). After removal of 1 base from V and 1 base from J, the junction contained 10 bases not matched to a gene. CDR3 loop: CASSIVTSGPRPAKNIQYF. Here the CDR3 DNA reads TGTGCCAGTAGTATAGTGACTAGCGGGCCCAGACCGGCCAAAAACATTCAGTACTTC.

The count of this clone is one. The V gene is TRBV29-1, the J gene TRBJ1-5; D possibly corresponds to TRBD1 (5 bases). Germline V gene data show CDR1 as SQVTM and CDR2 as ANQGSEA. CDR3 length: 13 amino acids. Trimming took 4 bases from V and 5 from J, leaving 12 bases between them. DNA for the CDR3: TGCAGCGTTGGGGGGGGAAGCGATCAGCCCCAGCATTTT. Translation: CSVGGGSDQPQHF.

The V call is TRBV28, the J call TRBJ2-1, with D possibly being TRBD2 (6 bases). V dropped 6 bases and J dropped 0 bases, with 12 bases sitting between them. Germline assignment: CDR1 MDHEN and CDR2 SYDVKM. This CDR3 is built from 15 residues. The CDR3 protein is CASSPGGSSYNEQFF. CDR3 in DNA: TGTGCCAGCAGCCCTGGGGGGAGCTCCTACAATGAGCAGTTCTTC.

The chain is built from TRBV9 and TRBJ2-5; 8 nucleotides agree with TRBD2. Germline CDR1 reads SGDLS; CDR2 reads YYNGEE. Unmatched junction bases numbered 9, after V lost 3 bases and J lost 5 bases. The CDR3 contains 15 residues. The CDR3 region has the DNA TGTGCCAGCAGCGCCCGGGGGGGCCGGGGGGAGACCCAGTACTTC. Protein sequence: CASSARGGRGETQYF.

The J gene is TRBJ2-1, the V gene TRBV9, with 13 bases lining up with TRBD2. This CDR3 contains 15 residues. With V trimmed by 4 bases and J by 7 bases, 5 bases remained unmatched. In germline, CDR1 is SGDLS, CDR2 YYNGEE. The chain's CDR3 is CASSSGLAGANEQFF. In DNA form, the CDR3 reads TGTGCCAGCAGCTCCGGACTAGCGGGGGCAAATGAGCAGTTCTTC.

The chain links TRBV10-3 to TRBJ2-2, with TRBD1 identical over 11 bases. V was clipped by 0 bases and J by 5 bases; unmatched bases: 8. This CDR3 region has 18 residues. The V gene's germline CDR1 is ENHRY and CDR2 SYGVKD. CDR3 nucleotides: TGTGCCATCAGTGAGTCGATTTGGACAGGGGGCGAAACCGGGGAGCTGTTTTTT. It yields the protein CAISESIWTGGETGELFF.

V usage is TRBV15 and J usage is TRBJ1-5, with D hard to call. The CDR3 runs to 15 residues. V was cut by 5 bases and J by 1 base, with 12 bases left in between. The germline gives CDR1 LNHNV, CDR2 YYDKDF (reference sequence). CDR3 DNA sequence: TGTGCCACCAGCGCCTCTAGGTCCAGCAATCAGCCCCAGCATTTT. It codes for CATSASRSSNQPQHF.

This chain links TRBV2 with TRBJ1-1; a weak D match, TRBD1 (6 bases). The germline gives CDR1 SNHLY, CDR2 FYNNEI. The CDR3 loop spans 14 amino acids. The ends were cut back, 7 bases at V and 0 bases at J, with 12 bases in the middle. CDR3 loop: CASTPGHLNTEAFF. The CDR3 DNA reads TGTGCCAGCACCCCGGGACACCTGAACACTGAAGCTTTCTTT.

For the CDR3, the DNA is TGTGCCAGCAGAGATGGGGGACTATCCTACGAGCAGTACTTC. Protein sequence: CASRDGGLSYEQYF. The V call is TRBV14, the J call TRBJ2-7; 7 bases are a match to TRBD2. V was pared by 6 bases and J by 1 base, with 6 bases of the junction left unmatched. The CDR3 is 14 residues long. Germline V gene lookup returns CDR1 SGHDN and CDR2 FVKESK.

The chain couples TRBV9 to TRBJ2-3; weak D call: TRBD1 (6 bases). Germline V CDR1 and CDR2: SGDLS, YYNGEE. The CDR3 runs 15 residues. V shed 0 bases and J shed 3 bases, with 11 bases lying between them. The CDR3 DNA reads as TGTGCCAGCAGCGTAGCGACAGGCACAACAGATACGCAGTATTTT. Protein product: CASSVATGTTDTQYF.

V and J are TRBV27 and TRBJ2-1; 9 bases line up with TRBD1. Losses at the gene ends were 5 bases for V and 3 bases for J; bases not matched to a gene: 5. The CDR3 has 15 residues. CDR1 is MNHEY, CDR2 SMNVEV, per germline (reference sequence). CDR3 bases: TGTGCCAGCAGTCCCTGGGACAGGGACTACAATGAGCAGTTCTTC. Protein: CASSPWDRDYNEQFF.

The J gene is TRBJ2-5, the V gene TRBV5-1; tentative D call: TRBD2 (6 bases). Germline V gene data show CDR1 as SGHRS and CDR2 as YFSETQ. This CDR3 contains 15 residues. Trimming removed 1 base at V and 4 bases at J, with 14 bases between. The DNA for the CDR3 is TGCGCCAGCAGCTTGTCCGGGGGTGCCGTAGAGACCCAGTACTTC. This codes for CASSLSGGAVETQYF.

The V gene is TRBV10-2, the J gene TRBJ2-2, with 8 bases lining up with TRBD1. Per the germline V gene, CDR1 is WSHSY and CDR2 is SAAADI. The CDR3 covers 16 residues. V trimming: 6 bases; J trimming: 4 bases; junction bases outside the gene matches: 10. The CDR3 DNA is TGCGCCAGCAGGTCGGACAGGGACGGTGGCACCGGGGAGCTGTTTTTT. Encoded protein: CASRSDRDGGTGELFF.

This clone occurred once. V usage is TRBV15 and J usage is TRBJ1-6, with D possibly matching TRBD1 (5 bases). Trimming removed 0 bases from V and 6 bases from J, with 12 bases in between. Germline V lookup: CDR1 LNHNV, CDR2 YYDKDF (reference sequence). CDR3 size: 16 residues. CDR3 coding DNA: TGTGCCACCAGCAGAGATCAGGGCAGGGCTAATTCACCCCTCCACTTT. It codes for CATSRDQGRANSPLHF.

The chain has TRBV29-1 and TRBJ2-7, with 8 bases that match TRBD2. Germline trimming cut 1 base from V and 4 bases from J; bases unmatched to any gene: 3. From germline, CDR1 is SQVTM and CDR2 ANQGSEA. CDR3 length equals 13 residues. The CDR3 region is CSVEAGGPYEQYF. CDR3 coding DNA: TGCAGCGTTGAAGCGGGAGGGCCGTACGAGCAGTACTTC.

This chain links TRBV5-1 with TRBJ1-1; the D is unclear. The V gene's germline CDR1 is SGHRS and CDR2 YFSETQ. The ends were cut back, 1 base at V and 4 bases at J, with 20 bases in the middle. CDR3 length: 17 residues. For the CDR3, the DNA is TGCGCCAGCAGCTTGATCGGTCCCGGGCAGAGCGGCACTGAAGCTTTCTTT. Its translation is CASSLIGPGQSGTEAFF.

A remark on this clone: This CDR3 is also generated by other DNA sequences in the sample. This chain connects TRBV5-1 to TRBJ2-3; 10 nucleotides line up with TRBD2. J lost 6 bases, V lost 0 bases, and 7 bases had no gene match. CDR1 SGHRS and CDR2 YFSETQ come from the germline V gene. The CDR3 is made up of 16 amino acids. Written as DNA, the CDR3 is TGCGCCAGCAGCTTGGAGGTAGCGGGAGGCGGGGATACGCAGTATTTT. It codes for CASSLEVAGGGDTQYF.

This rearrangement joins TRBV11-2 to TRBJ1-1, with D unresolved. Germline V CDR1 and CDR2: SGHAT, FQNNGV. This CDR3 region has 15 residues. V lost 1 base and J lost 0, with 9 bases in between. CDR3 sequence: CASSLGPDMNTEAFF. Here the CDR3 DNA reads TGTGCCAGCAGCTTAGGGCCCGACATGAACACTGAAGCTTTCTTT.

This sequence joins TRBV9 and TRBJ2-7; no clear D. This CDR3 spans 14 amino acids. Trimming took off 0 bases at V and 2 bases at J, with 9 bases between the two ends. Germline values: CDR1 SGDLS, CDR2 YYNGEE. CDR3 sequence reads: CASSVAAGAYEQYF. The CDR3 bases are TGTGCCAGCAGCGTAGCGGCCGGAGCCTACGAGCAGTACTTC.